The rows below give T cell receptor beta chains drawn from one sample of a study of CD8 T cell repertoires and HIV-1 epitope variants. These receptors' antigens are unknown. Method: immunoSEQ multiplex PCR; TCRdb's copy keeps in-frame clones and lacks some. The data contain 4,000 to 5,000 clones, roughly 64% of them singletons. Sequencing input: cultured CD8+ T cells derived from PBMCs. The receptors were sampled from a male donor with HIV. Both conserved end residues are part of each CDR3. The order of the fields is J gene, clone size, D gene, V gene, CDR3 protein, CDR3 DNA. The D gene is left open where the match is weak. Clone size, where shown, is once, few, many, or a class for clones that have expanded.

>TRBJ1-5|-|TRBD1|TRBV2
CASSSDRGSNQPQHF
TGTGCCAGCAGTTCGGACAGGGGAAGCAATCAGCCCCAGCATTTT
>TRBJ2-7|-|TRBD2|TRBV4-1
CASSQVSGSGYEQYF
TGCGCCAGCAGCCAAGTTAGCGGGAGTGGTTACGAGCAGTACTTC
>TRBJ2-5|-|-|TRBV28
CASSSVDRDQETQYF
TGTGCCAGCAGTTCCGTCGACCGAGACCAAGAGACCCAGTACTTC
>TRBJ1-4|once|-|TRBV19
CASSISPRGEKLFF
TGTGCCAGTAGTATATCCCCGAGGGGTGAAAAACTGTTTTTT
>TRBJ2-7|-|-|TRBV4-2
CASSQGTGGISYEQYF
TGTGCCAGCAGCCAAGGTACTGGCGGGATCTCCTACGAGCAGTACTTC
>TRBJ1-4|-|TRBD1|TRBV28
CASSPWVGQGAFGEKLFF
TGTGCCAGCAGTCCCTGGGTGGGACAGGGGGCGTTCGGGGAAAAACTGTTTTTT
>TRBJ1-3|few|-|TRBV11-2
CASSFPRAGVGGNTIYF
TGTGCCAGCAGCTTTCCCCGTGCGGGAGTTGGTGGAAACACCATATATTTT
>TRBJ2-7|-|TRBD1|TRBV6-5
CASTSTDRVGEQYF
TGTGCCAGCACCTCAACGGACAGGGTTGGAGAGCAGTACTTC
>TRBJ2-7|-|TRBD1|TRBV7-9
CASSWDRSYEQYF
TGTGCCAGCAGCTGGGACAGATCCTACGAGCAGTACTTC
>TRBJ1-5|few|-|TRBV9
CASGPSGNQPQHF
TGTGCCAGCGGGCCCTCAGGCAATCAGCCCCAGCATTTT
>TRBJ2-3|-|-|TRBV4-3
CASSQEVRTDTQYF
TGCGCCAGCAGCCAAGAGGTCAGGACAGATACGCAGTATTTT
>TRBJ2-3|-|-|TRBV2
CASTYLEPIPTDTQYF
TGTGCCAGCACCTATCTAGAACCAATTCCAACAGATACGCAGTATTTT
>TRBJ2-2|-|-|TRBV2
CASRSGELFF
TGTGCCAGCAGGTCCGGGGAGCTGTTTTTT
>TRBJ1-2|-|-|TRBV6-6
CASSSGQNGYTF
TGTGCCAGCAGTTCAGGACAGAATGGCTACACCTTC
>TRBJ1-1|few|-|TRBV7-2
CASSRGGRNTEAFF
TGTGCCAGCAGCCGAGGGGGGAGAAACACTGAAGCTTTCTTT
>TRBJ2-2|-|TRBD1|TRBV7-9
CASSPHPTGSRTGELFF
TGTGCCAGCAGCCCACACCCGACAGGGTCGAGGACCGGGGAGCTGTTTTTT
>TRBJ2-5|-|-|TRBV19
CASSTPLVGGAPETQYF
TGTGCCAGTAGTACCCCCCTTGTGGGGGGGGCCCCAGAGACCCAGTACTTC
>TRBJ2-3|few|-|TRBV6-5
CASSPGLRDGTQYF
TGTGCCAGCAGTCCTGGACTGAGAGACGGTACGCAGTATTTT
>TRBJ1-2|-|-|TRBV7-9
CASSPTGSYGYTF
TGTGCCAGCAGCCCGACAGGTAGCTATGGCTACACCTTC
>TRBJ2-7|-|TRBD1|TRBV28
CASSLYRDRAYEQYF
TGTGCCAGCAGTCTCTACCGGGACAGGGCCTACGAGCAGTACTTC
>TRBJ2-2|few|-|TRBV13
CASQGRVNTGELFF
TGTGCCTCCCAAGGGCGGGTGAACACCGGGGAGCTGTTTTTT
>TRBJ1-1|-|-|TRBV19
CASSISSLNTEAFF
TGTGCCAGTAGTATATCCTCGCTGAACACTGAAGCTTTCTTT
>TRBJ1-2|-|TRBD1|TRBV6-1
CASRQGASGYTF
TGTGCCAGCAGACAGGGGGCGAGCGGCTACACCTTC
>TRBJ2-7|-|-|TRBV30
CAWSPTGNPTRDYEQYF
TGTGCCTGGAGCCCCACGGGAAATCCGACTAGGGACTACGAGCAGTACTTC
>TRBJ2-3|once|-|TRBV4-1
CASSQEGQRTDTQYF
TGCGCCAGCAGCCAAGAGGGTCAGCGCACAGATACGCAGTATTTT
>TRBJ1-1|-|-|TRBV4-3
CASSQDGGLSEAFF
TGCGCCAGCAGCCAAGATGGGGGGCTCAGTGAAGCTTTCTTT
>TRBJ2-7|few|-|TRBV28
CASSSRGWDSYEQYF
TGTGCCAGCAGTTCTAGGGGTTGGGACTCCTACGAGCAGTACTTC
>TRBJ2-7|medium-sized|-|TRBV7-7
CASSPDSSYEQYF
TGTGCCAGCAGCCCGGACAGTTCCTACGAGCAGTACTTC
>TRBJ2-7|few|-|TRBV2
CASCPYGTYEQYF
TGTGCCAGCTGCCCGTACGGGACCTACGAGCAGTACTTC
>TRBJ2-2|-|-|TRBV28
CASSWAGIPGELFF
TGTGCCAGCAGTTGGGCAGGGATCCCCGGGGAGCTGTTTTTT
>TRBJ2-1|-|-|TRBV6-6
CASSYSRDNEQFF
TGTGCCAGCAGTTACTCCAGGGACAATGAGCAGTTCTTC
>TRBJ2-7|-|-|TRBV4-3
CASSQESGPTYYEQYF
TGCGCCAGCAGCCAAGAGTCAGGGCCCACTTACTACGAGCAGTACTTC
>TRBJ2-1|-|-|TRBV7-8
CASSLTPTPGNEQFF
TGTGCCAGCAGCTTAACTCCCACCCCGGGCAATGAGCAGTTCTTC
>TRBJ2-1|few|TRBD2|TRBV9
CASSVRGGFNEQFF
TGTGCCAGCAGCGTGCGGGGGGGATTTAATGAGCAGTTCTTC
>TRBJ2-1|-|-|TRBV6-1
CASSDYHPAGHNEQFF
TGTGCCAGCAGTGACTACCATCCTGCGGGTCACAATGAGCAGTTCTTC
>TRBJ2-7|-|TRBD2|TRBV27
CASSLIAGGPEQYF
TGTGCCAGCAGTCTCATAGCGGGAGGGCCCGAGCAGTACTTC
>TRBJ2-3|-|-|TRBV9
CASSSYTDTQYF
TGTGCCAGCAGCTCCTACACAGATACGCAGTATTTT
>TRBJ2-7|-|-|TRBV6-6
CASSPLAYSYEQYF
TGTGCCAGCAGTCCTCTAGCGTACTCCTACGAGCAGTACTTC
>TRBJ2-7|-|TRBD1|TRBV5-3
CASSLGQYLREQYF
TGTGCCAGCAGCTTGGGACAGTACCTTCGTGAGCAGTACTTC
>TRBJ1-1|-|TRBD1|TRBV25-1
CASSSPGTGVISTEAFF
TGTGCCAGCAGTTCCCCCGGGACAGGGGTGATTTCCACTGAAGCTTTCTTT
>TRBJ1-5|-|-|TRBV28
CASTLPNQPQHF
TGTGCCAGCACCCTCCCGAATCAGCCCCAGCATTTT
>TRBJ1-1|-|TRBD1|TRBV15
CATSNDRGLNTEAFF
TGTGCCACCAGCAACGACAGGGGTTTGAACACTGAAGCTTTCTTT
>TRBJ2-3|-|TRBD1|TRBV6-4
CASSEEGAADTQYF
TGTGCCAGCAGTGAAGAGGGGGCGGCAGATACGCAGTATTTT
>TRBJ2-1|-|TRBD2|TRBV5-1
CASSWERGSYNEQFF
TGCGCCAGCAGCTGGGAGCGGGGCTCCTACAATGAGCAGTTCTTC
>TRBJ1-2|-|-|TRBV28
CASSLPGGYTF
TGTGCCAGCAGTCTGCCGGGAGGCTACACCTTC
>TRBJ2-1|-|-|TRBV29-1
CSLRRGAGLGNEQFF
TGCAGTTTACGCCGTGGGGCAGGGCTGGGCAATGAGCAGTTCTTC
>TRBJ1-6|-|-|TRBV19
CATLADGSSPLHF
TGTGCCACCCTGGCAGACGGGAGTTCACCCCTCCACTTT
>TRBJ2-3|few|TRBD2|TRBV6-5
CASSSWTSGDTDTQYF
TGTGCCAGCAGTTCCTGGACTAGCGGGGACACAGATACGCAGTATTTT
>TRBJ1-5|-|-|TRBV19
CASSVGEWGNQPQHF
TGTGCCAGTAGTGTCGGGGAATGGGGCAATCAGCCCCAGCATTTT
>TRBJ1-5|-|-|TRBV5-6
CASSWGPEGQPQHF
TGTGCCAGCAGCTGGGGACCGGAGGGGCAGCCCCAGCATTTT
>TRBJ2-2|-|TRBD2|TRBV28
CASRVAGVNTGELFF
TGTGCCAGCAGGGTAGCGGGAGTCAACACCGGGGAGCTGTTTTTT
>TRBJ1-2|-|-|TRBV4-2
CASSQDMSYGYTF
TGTGCCAGCAGCCAAGATATGAGCTATGGCTACACCTTC
>TRBJ1-5|-|-|TRBV5-8
CASSRPQSLSNQPQHF
TGTGCCAGCAGCCGTCCTCAAAGCCTGTCCAATCAGCCCCAGCATTTT
>TRBJ1-5|-|-|TRBV28
CASSPPPGLGSNQPQHF
TGTGCCAGCAGTCCTCCTCCAGGGTTAGGAAGCAATCAGCCCCAGCATTTT
>TRBJ2-1|-|TRBD2|TRBV28
CASSSPPASGTDEQFF
TGTGCCAGCAGTTCCCCACCGGCTAGCGGGACTGATGAGCAGTTCTTC